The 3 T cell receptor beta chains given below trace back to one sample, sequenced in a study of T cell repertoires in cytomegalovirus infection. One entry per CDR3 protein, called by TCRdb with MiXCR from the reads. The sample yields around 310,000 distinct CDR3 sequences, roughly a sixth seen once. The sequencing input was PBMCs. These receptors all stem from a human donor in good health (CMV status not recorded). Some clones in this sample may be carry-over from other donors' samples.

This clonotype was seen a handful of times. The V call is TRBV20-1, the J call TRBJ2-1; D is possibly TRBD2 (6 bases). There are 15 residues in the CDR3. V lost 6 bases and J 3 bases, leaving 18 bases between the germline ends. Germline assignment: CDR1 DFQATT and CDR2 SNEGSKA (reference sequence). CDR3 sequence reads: CSALGQGGNYNEQFF. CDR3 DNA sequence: TGCAGTGCCCTGGGGCAGGGAGGTAACTACAATGAGCAGTTCTTC.

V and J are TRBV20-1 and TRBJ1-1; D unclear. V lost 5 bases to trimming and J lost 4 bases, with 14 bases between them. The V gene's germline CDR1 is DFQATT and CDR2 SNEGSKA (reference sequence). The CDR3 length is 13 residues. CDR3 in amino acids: CSACRLQGTEAFF. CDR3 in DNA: TGCAGTGCTTGCAGGTTGCAAGGCACTGAAGCTTTCTTT.

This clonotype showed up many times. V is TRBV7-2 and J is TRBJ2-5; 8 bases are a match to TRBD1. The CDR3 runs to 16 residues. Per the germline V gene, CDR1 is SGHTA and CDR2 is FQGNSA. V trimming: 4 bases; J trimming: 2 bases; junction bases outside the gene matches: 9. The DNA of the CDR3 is TGTGCCAGCAGCTACCGACAGGGGTTGGGGCAAGAGACCCAGTACTTC. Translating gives CASSYRQGLGQETQYF.